The 30 T cell receptor beta chains below all came from one sample that was sequenced in a study of cytomegalovirus exposure and HLA in healthy donors. This PCR relied on a set of 60 Vbeta primers and 13 Jbeta primers. The repertoire was sequenced with immunoSEQ multiplex PCR; TCRdb's copy has only in-frame clones and lacks some. The table has some 130,000 clones, around three quarters seen once. The sequencing sample was made of PBMCs. The receptors shown here come from a man aged 25 to 40 in good health.

The rearrangement links TRBV6-5 to TRBJ1-4; TRBD1 agrees at 8 bases. After removal of 3 bases from V and 5 bases from J, the junction contained 8 bases not matched to a gene. CDR1 and CDR2 from the germline V gene are MNHEY and SVGAGI. The CDR3 has 16 amino acids. The DNA of the CDR3 is TGTGCCAGCAGTTATTCCGGGACAGGCCTGAATGAAAAACTGTTTTTT. Residues: CASSYSGTGLNEKLFF.

V gene TRBV5-1 combines with J gene TRBJ1-3, with D perhaps TRBD1 (6 bases). Deletions cut 7 bases from V and 4 bases from J, with 15 bases between. This CDR3 is built from 14 residues. Germline CDR1 and CDR2: SGHRS and YFSETQ. The CDR3 loop reads CASAPGQVGNTIYF. The CDR3 DNA is TGCGCCAGCGCCCCGGGACAAGTAGGAAACACCATATATTTT.

The J gene is TRBJ2-7, the V gene TRBV2; a possible D gene is TRBD1 (5 bases). The germline V and J ends were trimmed by 7 bases and 3 bases, with 16 bases remaining between them. Germline-derived CDR1 and CDR2 are SNHLY and FYNNEI. The CDR3 loop spans 14 amino acids. CDR3 bases: TGTGCCAGCATTTGGGCGGTTCAGGGCTACGAGCAGTACTTC. It encodes CASIWAVQGYEQYF.

V and J are TRBV19 and TRBJ2-7; 8 bases agree with TRBD2. Germline CDR1 is LNHDA and CDR2 is SQIVND (reference sequence). J gave up 2 bases and V 4 bases, and 13 bases lay outside the gene matches. This CDR3 is built from 17 residues. CDR3 nucleotide sequence: TGTGCCAGTAGTAGCGGGGGCCCTAGCGGGCCTCCCTACGAGCAGTACTTC. This codes for CASSSGGPSGPPYEQYF.

CDR3 sequence reads: CASRQDRGQTNEKLFF. CDR3 sequence (DNA): TGCGCCAGCAGACAGGACAGGGGGCAGACTAATGAAAAACTGTTTTTT. The genes are TRBV5-1 and TRBJ1-4; TRBD1 matches at 11 bases. V lost 5 bases, J lost 2 bases, and 5 bases stayed unmatched. CDR3 length: 16 residues. Germline V gene sequence: CDR1 SGHRS, CDR2 YFSETQ. Supplemented by reference TRBV5-1 and TRBJ1-4, the full variable domain reads KAGVTQTPRYLIKTRGQQVTLSCSPISGHRSVSWYQQTPGQGLQFLFEYFSETQRNKGNFPGRFSGRQFSNSRSEMNVSTLELGDSALYLCASRQDRGQTNEKLFFGSGTQLSVL.

The CDR3 sequence is CASSPQGLAPDNEQFF. CDR3 bases: TGTGCCAGCAGCCCACAGGGACTAGCGCCGGACAATGAGCAGTTCTTC. V gene TRBV7-2 combines with J gene TRBJ2-1, with 10 bases aligning to TRBD2. The trim removed 5 bases at V and 5 bases at J, leaving 9 bases unmatched. The CDR3 sequence is 16 residues long. The germline V gene encodes CDR1 SGHTA and CDR2 FQGNSA.

The CDR3 DNA is TGTGCCAGCAGACGGGAGGGATTGAACACTGAAGCTTTCTTT. Translated, it gives CASRREGLNTEAFF. The chain carries TRBV27 and TRBJ1-1; D ambiguous. CDR3 size: 14 residues. V lost 6 bases and J lost 0, with 11 bases in between. Germline V gene data show CDR1 as MNHEY and CDR2 as SMNVEV (reference sequence).

The chain is built from TRBV7-9 and TRBJ2-5; D is perhaps TRBD2 (5 bases). The J call is doubtful: the DNA matches TRBJ2-7 better. The CDR3 runs to 14 residues. The germline CDR1 and CDR2 sequences are SEHNR and FQNEAQ (reference sequence). The CDR3 DNA is TGTGCCAGCAGCTTAACTGGCGGGCCCAACGAGCAGTACTTC. Its translation is CASSLTGGPNEQYF.

This chain joins TRBV5-1 and TRBJ2-5, with D perhaps matching TRBD2 (5 bases). With the DNA end fitting TRBJ2-7 better, the J assignment may be wrong. CDR1 and CDR2 (germline): SGHRS, YFSETQ. The CDR3 consists of 13 residues. CDR3 nucleotides: TGCGCCAGCAGCTATCGGGGATCCTACGAGCAGTACTTC. Protein sequence: CASSYRGSYEQYF.

Concerning this clone itself: The same CDR3 also results from other DNA sequences found in this sample. The V and J genes are TRBV5-1 and TRBJ2-7, with a weak D call TRBD2 (6 bases). Trimming took off 4 bases at V and 5 bases at J, with 19 bases between the two ends. This CDR3 is 15 amino acids long. Germline V lookup: CDR1 SGHRS, CDR2 YFSETQ. CDR3 protein: CASSLGGVTLHEQYF. CDR3 in DNA: TGCGCCAGCAGCCTGGGGGGAGTAACTCTGCACGAGCAGTACTTC.

The chain uses TRBV7-2 and TRBJ2-2; possibly TRBD1 for D (6 bases). CDR3 length: 16 amino acids. V shed 1 base and J shed 6 bases, with 15 bases lying between them. Germline CDR1 reads SGHTA; CDR2 reads FQGNSA. Written as DNA, the CDR3 is TGTGCCAGCAGCTTAGTCCCAGGGGTGAAATCCGGGGAGCTGTTTTTT. Residues: CASSLVPGVKSGELFF.

This clone was seen only once. The chain has TRBV5-1 and TRBJ2-4, with 8 nucleotides matching TRBD2. J lost 5 bases, V lost 4 bases, and 8 bases had no gene match. Per germline, CDR1 SGHRS and CDR2 YFSETQ. The CDR3 extends over 15 amino acids. The CDR3 DNA is TGCGCCAGCAGCATTAGCGGGAATAATGAAAACATTCAGTACTTC. Translated, it gives CASSISGNNENIQYF. The full variable domain, with the rest looked up from reference TRBV5-1 and TRBJ2-4, is KAGVTQTPRYLIKTRGQQVTLSCSPISGHRSVSWYQQTPGQGLQFLFEYFSETQRNKGNFPGRFSGRQFSNSRSEMNVSTLELGDSALYLCASSISGNNENIQYFGAGTRLSVL.

This clone occurred once. J is TRBJ1-3 and V is TRBV7-9, with D uncertain. Germline assignment: CDR1 SEHNR and CDR2 FQNEAQ (reference sequence). This CDR3 has 12 amino acids. V was cut by 2 bases and J by 4 bases, with 3 bases left in between. CDR3 bases: TGTGCCAGCAGCTTAACAGGAAACACCATATATTTT. Amino acids: CASSLTGNTIYF.

The CDR3 bases are TGTGCCAGCACCTTACGGGAGGGCACAGATACGCAGTATTTT. This translates into CASTLREGTDTQYF. The rearrangement uses TRBV6-5 and TRBJ2-3; 7 positions agree with TRBD2. The CDR3 loop spans 14 amino acids. With V trimmed by 7 bases and J by 1 base, 5 bases remained unmatched. The germline V gene has CDR1 MNHEY and CDR2 SVGAGI.

The rearrangement uses TRBV6-1 and TRBJ1-1, with D maybe TRBD1 (5 bases). The germline gives CDR1 MNHNS, CDR2 SASEGT. Trimming shortened V by 6 bases and J by 1 base, and 15 bases separated the two germline ends. CDR3 length: 15 residues. The CDR3 DNA is TGTGCCAGCAGAGGACAAGGTGCGGCGAACACTGAAGCTTTCTTT. Its protein is CASRGQGAANTEAFF.

V usage is TRBV2 and J usage is TRBJ2-7, with D perhaps matching TRBD2 (6 bases). Germline V CDR1 and CDR2: SNHLY, FYNNEI. The CDR3 has 13 residues. V lost 10 bases and J lost 1, with 14 bases in between. CDR3 DNA: TGTGCCACCCGGCAGGGAGGTTCCTACGAGCAGTACTTC. It translates to CATRQGGSYEQYF.

CDR3 amino acids: CASSLRTGPSRTGELFF. Written as DNA, the CDR3 is TGTGCCAGCAGTTTGAGGACAGGGCCCTCTCGAACCGGGGAGCTGTTTTTT. The chain uses TRBV27 and TRBJ2-2, with 8 nucleotides matching TRBD1. The CDR3 runs 17 residues. From germline, CDR1 is MNHEY and CDR2 SMNVEV (reference sequence). The V segment lost 3 bases and the J segment 5 bases; nucleotides outside the gene matches: 11.

This chain connects TRBV4-3 to TRBJ2-5; possible D gene TRBD1, 5 bases. V lost 0 bases, J lost 8 bases, and 28 bases lay in between. Germline V gene data show CDR1 as LGHNA and CDR2 as YSLEER. This CDR3 is 19 amino acids long. CDR3 amino acids: CASSQDPPLPDTASGTQYF. The CDR3 region has the DNA TGCGCCAGCAGCCAAGATCCCCCCCTGCCGGACACGGCCTCAGGCACCCAGTACTTC.

The V and J genes are TRBV5-1 and TRBJ2-1; TRBD2 is a possible D gene (5 bases). CDR1 SGHRS and CDR2 YFSETQ come from the germline V gene. V lost 4 bases and J lost 5, with 16 bases in between. The CDR3 covers 15 residues. CDR3 DNA sequence: TGCGCCAGCAGCCCCCGGGTTGCGGGCCACAATGAGCAGTTCTTC. Translating gives CASSPRVAGHNEQFF.

The rearrangement uses TRBV11-3 and TRBJ1-1; perhaps TRBD1 as D (6 bases). Germline V gene data show CDR1 as SGHNT and CDR2 as YENEEA. Trimming cost V 2 bases and J 10 bases, with 14 bases left between them. The CDR3 spans 13 residues. The CDR3 bases are TGTGCCAGCAGCTTATCCAGCCAGGGGAGAGCTTTCTTT. Translated, it gives CASSLSSQGRAFF.

The rearrangement uses TRBV4-1 and TRBJ2-7; 8 nucleotides agree with TRBD2. CDR1 and CDR2 from the germline V gene are MGHRA and YSYEKL. V lost 2 bases to trimming and J lost 4 bases; unmatched junction nucleotides: 10. The CDR3 totals 16 residues. This CDR3 is CASSQSGGTRRYEQYF. The CDR3 DNA reads as TGCGCCAGCAGCCAATCGGGGGGGACTAGGCGGTACGAGCAGTACTTC.

The chain links TRBV25-1 to TRBJ2-3, with D possibly being TRBD2 (5 bases). V was clipped by 8 bases and J by 1 base, with 19 bases between them. The CDR3 consists of 16 residues. The germline gives CDR1 MGHDK, CDR2 SYGVNS. CDR3 coding DNA: TGTGCCAGCGAGCCTTTTGGACTTGCGGGCACAGATACGCAGTATTTT. Its protein is CASEPFGLAGTDTQYF.

The chain carries TRBV27 and TRBJ2-1; 10 bases are a match to TRBD2. V was pared by 3 bases and J by 0 bases, with 5 bases of the junction left unmatched. Germline values: CDR1 MNHEY, CDR2 SMNVEV (reference sequence). CDR3 length: 17 amino acids. The CDR3 loop is CASSLLSGRASYNEQFF. DNA of the CDR3: TGTGCCAGCAGTTTGTTGAGCGGGAGGGCCTCCTACAATGAGCAGTTCTTC.

This rearrangement joins TRBV7-9 to TRBJ2-1, with 10 bases aligning to TRBD2. CDR3 length: 15 residues. V lost 5 bases, J lost 4 bases, and 5 bases stayed unmatched. Germline V gene sequence: CDR1 SEHNR, CDR2 FQNEAQ (reference sequence). CDR3 region: CASSPTSGTYNEQFF. The CDR3, as DNA: TGTGCCAGCAGCCCAACTAGCGGGACTTACAATGAGCAGTTCTTC.

This rearrangement joins TRBV4-1 to TRBJ2-4, with 8 bases identical to TRBD1. The CDR3 sequence is 15 residues long. The V and J ends lost 6 bases and 0 bases, in that order; junction bases with no gene match: 4. The germline gives CDR1 MGHRA, CDR2 YSYEKL. CDR3 coding DNA: TGCGCCAGCAGTCGACAGGGGCTAGCCAAAAACATTCAGTACTTC. Protein sequence: CASSRQGLAKNIQYF.

The rearrangement links TRBV2 to TRBJ1-2; D might be TRBD1 (5 bases). The CDR3 runs to 14 residues. Trimming took 5 bases from V and 7 from J, leaving 17 bases between them. Germline V CDR1 and CDR2: SNHLY, FYNNEI. CDR3 region: CASSPRALSSGYTF. The CDR3 DNA sequence: TGTGCCAGCAGTCCCAGGGCGCTCTCGAGTGGCTACACCTTC.

The chain links TRBV29-1 to TRBJ2-3; D is unclear. Trimming took off 6 bases at V and 2 bases at J, with 9 bases between the two ends. There are 12 residues in the CDR3. In germline, CDR1 is SQVTM, CDR2 ANQGSEA. The CDR3, as DNA: TGCAGCGTGGCCGAGGACACAGATACGCAGTATTTT. This encodes CSVAEDTDTQYF.

This sequence joins TRBV18 and TRBJ1-5, with D tentatively TRBD1 (5 bases). Germline V gene lookup returns CDR1 KGHSH and CDR2 LQKENI. Trimming took 1 base from V and 5 from J, leaving 15 bases between them. This CDR3 region has 16 residues. CDR3: CASSPLAQATYQPQHF. The CDR3 coding sequence is TGTGCCAGCTCACCACTCGCACAGGCCACTTATCAGCCCCAGCATTTT.

In this sample, this clone turned up once. The chain employs TRBV15 and TRBJ1-1; D gene uncertain. This CDR3 has 15 amino acids. V was pared by 1 base and J by 2 bases, with 11 bases between. Per the germline V gene, CDR1 is LNHNV and CDR2 is YYDKDF (reference sequence). CDR3 DNA sequence: TGTGCCACCAGCAGAGGCGGGAGCAGTAACACTGAAGCTTTCTTT. Protein product: CATSRGGSSNTEAFF.

CDR3 bases: TGTGCCAGCAGCTGGGGACAGGGTCAGCCCCAGCATTTT. It encodes CASSWGQGQPQHF. This rearrangement joins TRBV5-6 to TRBJ1-5; the match to TRBD1 covers 9 bases. The germline gives CDR1 SGHDT, CDR2 YYEEEE. The CDR3 extends over 13 amino acids. J was trimmed by 6 bases and V by 3 bases; bases with no gene match: 1.